This T cell receptor beta chain was found in a study of blood T cell repertoires in COVID-19. Germline assignment: CDR1 SGHRS and CDR2 YFSETQ. The CDR3 covers 14 residues. V gave up 3 bases and J gave up 5 bases; unmatched junction bases: 6. Generated by immunoSEQ multiplex PCR, the TCRdb table keeps only in-frame clones and is missing some. The sample yields roughly 670,000 clones, around 90% seen once. This chain uses TRBV5-1 with TRBJ2-5; 8 bases agree with TRBD1. The TCR was taken from a young woman with acute or convalescent COVID-19. Sequenced sample: peripheral blood. In nucleotides, the CDR3 is TGCGCCAGCAGCTCCTTGGACAGGGCTGAGACCCAGTACTTC. It is translated as CASSSLDRAETQYF.